The 10 T cell receptor beta chains below all came from one sample that was sequenced in a study of blood T cell repertoires in COVID-19. The assay was immunoSEQ multiplex PCR, and TCRdb's table has in-frame clones only and misses some. The sample has about 69,000 clones; approximately 83% are singletons. Sequenced: peripheral blood. Receptors were obtained from a man at least 80 years old with acute or convalescent COVID-19.

The J gene is TRBJ2-1, the V gene TRBV24-1; 13 bases fit TRBD2. The CDR3 runs to 15 residues. Germline V lookup: CDR1 KGHDR, CDR2 SFDVKD. After removal of 4 bases from V and 10 bases from J, the junction contained 6 bases not matched to a gene. The CDR3 region is CATSETGLAGEEQFF. The CDR3 DNA reads as TGTGCCACCAGTGAGACCGGACTAGCGGGAGAGGAGCAGTTCTTC.

The chain links TRBV27 to TRBJ1-2, with D perhaps matching TRBD1 (5 bases). Germline CDR1 and CDR2: MNHEY and SMNVEV (reference sequence). Trimming removed 0 bases from V and 3 bases from J, with 11 bases in between. There are 15 residues in the CDR3. The CDR3 DNA is TGTGCCAGCAGTTTATCGGTAGGGGCGGACTATGGCTACACCTTC. Amino acids: CASSLSVGADYGYTF.

This chain connects TRBV10-3 to TRBJ1-5; 8 positions agree with TRBD1. Unmatched junction bases numbered 7, after V lost 3 bases and J lost 6 bases. CDR1 is ENHRY and CDR2 is SYGVKD in the germline V gene. The CDR3 contains 15 residues. The CDR3 loop reads CAISDPTGAGQPQHF. The CDR3 DNA reads as TGTGCCATCAGTGACCCGACAGGGGCAGGTCAGCCCCAGCATTTT.

The V call is TRBV24-1, the J call TRBJ2-1; 11 bases fit TRBD1. The CDR3 spans 14 residues. Germline V gives CDR1 KGHDR, CDR2 SFDVKD. V was clipped by 6 bases and J by 7 bases; unmatched bases: 4. CDR3 amino acids: CATSRTGGLNEQFF. Written as DNA, the CDR3 is TGTGCCACCAGTCGGACAGGGGGCTTAAATGAGCAGTTCTTC.

The CDR3 DNA sequence: TGTGCCAGCAGAGCAGGGGTATTGAGCTCCTACAATGAGCAGTTCTTC. Amino acid sequence: CASRAGVLSSYNEQFF. The chain is built from TRBV7-2 and TRBJ2-1; possibly TRBD1 for D (6 bases). The CDR3 spans 16 residues. V lost 6 bases and J 0 bases, leaving 15 bases between the germline ends. CDR1 is SGHTA and CDR2 is FQGNSA in the germline V gene.

J is TRBJ1-1 and V is TRBV12-3 or TRBV12-4, with TRBD1 identical over 10 bases. The CDR3 has 13 amino acids. V shed 6 bases and J 6 bases; nucleotides not matched to a gene: 4. CDR3 nucleotides: TGTGCCAGCAGGGGACAGGGGTTCGCTGAAGCTTTCTTT. Its protein is CASRGQGFAEAFF.

This rearrangement joins TRBV9 to TRBJ2-3; TRBD2 matches 12 bases. V was clipped by 0 bases and J by 6 bases; unmatched bases: 8. Germline CDR1 reads SGDLS; CDR2 reads YYNGEE. The CDR3 consists of 17 residues. CDR3 loop: CASSVEPTSGSRDTQYF. CDR3 DNA sequence: TGTGCCAGCAGCGTAGAACCGACTAGCGGGAGTAGGGATACGCAGTATTTT.

The genes are TRBV11-3 and TRBJ2-3; 7 bases match TRBD2. Germline V gene data show CDR1 as SGHNT and CDR2 as YENEEA. Trimming at V came to 2 bases and at J to 0 bases, leaving 11 bases not matched to a gene. This CDR3 is built from 18 residues. For the CDR3, the DNA is TGTGCCAGCAGCTTATCGATGATACTAGCGAAAAGCACAGATACGCAGTATTTT. Translation gives CASSLSMILAKSTDTQYF.

The CDR3, as DNA: TGTGCTAGTGGTAGGAGTTCCGCAGGGGGACGGACTGAAGCTTTCTTT. Translating gives CASGRSSAGGRTEAFF. This chain uses TRBV12-5 with TRBJ1-1; TRBD1 matches at 7 bases. V lost 5 bases and J lost 5; bases outside the gene matches: 14. The V gene's germline CDR1 is LGHNT and CDR2 FRNRAP. This CDR3 has 16 residues.

This chain joins TRBV15 and TRBJ1-2; possible D gene TRBD1, 6 bases. CDR1 is LNHNV and CDR2 is YYDKDF in the germline V gene (reference sequence). The CDR3 totals 14 residues. V lost 5 bases, J lost 4 bases, and 14 bases lay in between. The CDR3 DNA reads TGTGCCACCAGCGGTATGGACAGCGGCTATGGCTACACCTTC. Protein sequence: CATSGMDSGYGYTF.